Following are 6 T cell receptor beta chains from one sample sequenced in a study of T cell responses to AZD1222 COVID-19 vaccine. Libraries were prepared by immunoSEQ multiplex PCR; TCRdb keeps only in-frame clonotypes and omits some of them. The data show about 77,000 clones, with more than 90% seen just once and under 5% held by the top ten. The source material was peripheral blood, sampled 28 days after the second AZD1222 dose. The receptors were sampled from an adult who received the AZD1222 COVID-19 vaccine.

This clone was seen ten or more times. The chain combines TRBV6-5 with TRBJ1-2, with D possibly matching TRBD1 (5 bases). V shed 5 bases and J shed 6 bases, with 13 bases lying between them. This CDR3 is built from 13 residues. Germline CDR1 is MNHEY and CDR2 is SVGAGI. The CDR3 DNA reads as TGTGCCAGCAGTCGAACCCAGGGACATGGCTACACCTTC. Translation gives CASSRTQGHGYTF.

The V call is TRBV19, the J call TRBJ1-1; tentative D call: TRBD1 (6 bases). This CDR3 region has 17 residues. Germline CDR1 LNHDA, CDR2 SQIVND (reference sequence). V was cut by 5 bases and J by 0 bases, with 19 bases left in between. For the CDR3, the DNA is TGTGCCAGTAGTGGTTGGACAGATGACGAGGTGAACACTGAAGCTTTCTTT. Translated, it gives CASSGWTDDEVNTEAFF.

V gene TRBV5-1 combines with J gene TRBJ2-3; 7 bases line up with TRBD2. After removal of 0 bases from V and 4 bases from J, the junction contained 8 bases not matched to a gene. The CDR3 consists of 16 residues. CDR1 and CDR2 from the germline V gene are SGHRS and YFSETQ. The CDR3 here is CASSLGAGVSPDTQYF. The CDR3 region has the DNA TGCGCCAGCAGCTTGGGGGCGGGAGTGTCCCCAGATACGCAGTATTTT.

The gene calls are TRBV30 and TRBJ1-5, with TRBD1 as a possible D gene (5 bases). The germline V gene encodes CDR1 GTSNPN and CDR2 SVGIG (reference sequence). This CDR3 is built from 13 residues. Trimming pared 3 bases from V and 9 bases from J, leaving 15 bases between. The CDR3 sequence is CAWREGISRPQHF. CDR3 sequence (DNA): TGTGCCTGGAGAGAGGGGATATCCCGGCCCCAGCATTTT.

V usage is TRBV12-3 or TRBV12-4 and J usage is TRBJ1-1; D is unresolved. V was trimmed by 5 bases and J by 0 bases, leaving 4 bases between them. The CDR3 has 12 amino acids. The CDR3 protein is CASSLMNTEAFF. The DNA of the CDR3 is TGTGCCAGCAGTCTAATGAACACTGAAGCTTTCTTT.

The chain combines TRBV4-2 with TRBJ1-6; the D gene is possibly TRBD1 (6 bases). The CDR3 has 16 residues. With 0 bases removed from V and 7 bases from J, the gap between germline ends came to 13 bases. Germline CDR1 is LGHNA and CDR2 is YNFKEQ. In DNA form, the CDR3 reads TGTGCCAGCAGCCAAGATGCGACAGGCCGAAATTCACCCCTCCACTTT. Translating gives CASSQDATGRNSPLHF.